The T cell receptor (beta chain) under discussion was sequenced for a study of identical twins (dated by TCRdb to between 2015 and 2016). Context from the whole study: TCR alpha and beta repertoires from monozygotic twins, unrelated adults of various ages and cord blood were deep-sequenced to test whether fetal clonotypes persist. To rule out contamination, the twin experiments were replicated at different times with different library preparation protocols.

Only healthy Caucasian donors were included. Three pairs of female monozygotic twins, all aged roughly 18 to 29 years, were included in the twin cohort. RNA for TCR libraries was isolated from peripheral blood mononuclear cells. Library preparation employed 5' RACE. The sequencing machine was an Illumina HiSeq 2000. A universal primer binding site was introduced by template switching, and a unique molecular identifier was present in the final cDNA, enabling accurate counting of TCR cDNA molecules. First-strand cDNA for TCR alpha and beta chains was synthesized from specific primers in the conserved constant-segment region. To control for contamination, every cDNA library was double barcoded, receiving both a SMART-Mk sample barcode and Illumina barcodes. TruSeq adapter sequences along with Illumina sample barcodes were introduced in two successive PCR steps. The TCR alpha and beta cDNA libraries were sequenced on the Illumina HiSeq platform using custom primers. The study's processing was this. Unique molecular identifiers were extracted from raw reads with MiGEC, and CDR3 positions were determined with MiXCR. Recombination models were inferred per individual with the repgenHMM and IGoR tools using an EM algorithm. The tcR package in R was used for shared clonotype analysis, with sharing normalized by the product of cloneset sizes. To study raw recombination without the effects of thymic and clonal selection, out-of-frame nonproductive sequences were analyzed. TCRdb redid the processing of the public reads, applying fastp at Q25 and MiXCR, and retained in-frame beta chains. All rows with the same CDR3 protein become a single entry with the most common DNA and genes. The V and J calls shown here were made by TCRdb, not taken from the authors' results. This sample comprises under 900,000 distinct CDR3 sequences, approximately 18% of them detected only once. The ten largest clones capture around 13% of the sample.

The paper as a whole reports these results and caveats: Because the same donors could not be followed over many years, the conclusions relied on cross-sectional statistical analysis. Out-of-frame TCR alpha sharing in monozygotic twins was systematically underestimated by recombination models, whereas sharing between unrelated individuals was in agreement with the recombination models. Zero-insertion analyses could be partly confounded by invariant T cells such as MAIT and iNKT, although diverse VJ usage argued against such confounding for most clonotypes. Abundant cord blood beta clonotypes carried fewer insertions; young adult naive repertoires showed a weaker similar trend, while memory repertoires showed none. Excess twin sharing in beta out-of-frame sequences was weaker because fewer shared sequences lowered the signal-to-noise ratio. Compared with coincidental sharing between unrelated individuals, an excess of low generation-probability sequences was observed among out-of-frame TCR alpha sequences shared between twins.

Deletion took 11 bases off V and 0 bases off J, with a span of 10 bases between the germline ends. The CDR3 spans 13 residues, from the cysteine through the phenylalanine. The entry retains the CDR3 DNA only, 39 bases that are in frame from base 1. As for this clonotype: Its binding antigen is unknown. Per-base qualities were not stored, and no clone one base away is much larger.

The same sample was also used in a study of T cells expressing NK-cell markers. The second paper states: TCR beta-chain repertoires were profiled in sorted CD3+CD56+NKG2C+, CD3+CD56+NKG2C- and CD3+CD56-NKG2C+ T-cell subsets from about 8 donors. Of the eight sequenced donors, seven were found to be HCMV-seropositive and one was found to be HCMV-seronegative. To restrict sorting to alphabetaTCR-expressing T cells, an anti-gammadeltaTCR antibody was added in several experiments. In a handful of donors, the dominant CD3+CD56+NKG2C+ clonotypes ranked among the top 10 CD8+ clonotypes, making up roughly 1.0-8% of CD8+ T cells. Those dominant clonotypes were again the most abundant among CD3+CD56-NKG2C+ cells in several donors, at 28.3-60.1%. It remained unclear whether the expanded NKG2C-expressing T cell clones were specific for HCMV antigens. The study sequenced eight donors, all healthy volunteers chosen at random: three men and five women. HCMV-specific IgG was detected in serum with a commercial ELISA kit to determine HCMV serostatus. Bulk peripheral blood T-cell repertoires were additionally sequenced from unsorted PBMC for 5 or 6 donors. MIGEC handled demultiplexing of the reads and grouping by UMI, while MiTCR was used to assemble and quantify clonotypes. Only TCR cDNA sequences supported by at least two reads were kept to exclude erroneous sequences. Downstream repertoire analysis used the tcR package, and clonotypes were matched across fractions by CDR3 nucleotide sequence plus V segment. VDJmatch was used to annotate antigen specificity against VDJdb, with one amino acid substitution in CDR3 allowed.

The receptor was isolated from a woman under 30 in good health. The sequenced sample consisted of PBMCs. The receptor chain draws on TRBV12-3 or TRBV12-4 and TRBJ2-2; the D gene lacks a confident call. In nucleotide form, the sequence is TGTGCCGTCAGACCACCGAACACCGGGGAGCTGTTTTTT. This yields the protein CAVRPPNTGELFF.